This T cell receptor beta chain was identified in a study of T cell responses to AZD1222 COVID-19 vaccine. This clone was counted a single time. Its specificity is not known. Germline V gene sequence: CDR1 SGHRS, CDR2 YFSETQ. The CDR3 runs to 13 residues. V was shortened by 5 bases and J by 8 bases, with 16 bases between the two germline ends. Second doses at about 4 or about 12 weeks were pooled. The study's findings and limits: Mostly white British, mostly female donors; authors suggested clonal diversity may be underestimated. CD4 TCRs linked to vaccination spanned spike, dominating at 160-218 and 743-854.

Clones were read by immunoSEQ multiplex PCR, and TCRdb kept only the in-frame ones, dropping some. The sample holds 100,000 or so clones, 92% seen once. Sequenced material: peripheral blood, taken 28 days after the second AZD1222 dose. The chain employs TRBV5-1 and TRBJ1-2; D is possibly TRBD1 (6 bases). The receptor comes from an adult who received the AZD1222 COVID-19 vaccine. The CDR3 nucleotides are TGCGCCAGCAGTCGTTCGGGGGCAGAAGGCTACACCTTC. Its protein is CASSRSGAEGYTF.